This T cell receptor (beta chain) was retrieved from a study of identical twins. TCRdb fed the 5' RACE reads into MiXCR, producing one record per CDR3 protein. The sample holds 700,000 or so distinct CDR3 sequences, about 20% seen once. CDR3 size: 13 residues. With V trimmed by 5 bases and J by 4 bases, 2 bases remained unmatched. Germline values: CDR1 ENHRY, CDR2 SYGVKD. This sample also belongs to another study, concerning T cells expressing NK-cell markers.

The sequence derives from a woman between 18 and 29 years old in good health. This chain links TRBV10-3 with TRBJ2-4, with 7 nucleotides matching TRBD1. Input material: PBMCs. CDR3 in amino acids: CAISPGQKNIQYF. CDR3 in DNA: TGTGCCATCAGTCCGGGACAGAAAAACATTCAGTACTTC.